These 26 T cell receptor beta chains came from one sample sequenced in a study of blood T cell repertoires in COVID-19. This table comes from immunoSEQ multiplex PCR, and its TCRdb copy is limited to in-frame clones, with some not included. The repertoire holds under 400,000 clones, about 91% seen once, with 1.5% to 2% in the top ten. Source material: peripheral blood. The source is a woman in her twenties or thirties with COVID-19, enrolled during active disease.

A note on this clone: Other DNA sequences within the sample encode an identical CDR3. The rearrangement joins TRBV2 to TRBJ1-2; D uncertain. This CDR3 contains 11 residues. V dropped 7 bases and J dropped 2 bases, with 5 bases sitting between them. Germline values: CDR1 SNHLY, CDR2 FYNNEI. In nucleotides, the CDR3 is TGTGCCAGCACGGGGAACTATGGCTACACCTTC. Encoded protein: CASTGNYGYTF.

The CDR3 sequence is CASSPDRHPNQPQHF. The CDR3 DNA sequence: TGCGCCAGCAGCCCTGACCGACATCCGAATCAGCCCCAGCATTTT. The chain has TRBV4-3 and TRBJ1-5; D is unresolved. Trimming took 4 bases from V and 4 from J, leaving 14 bases between them. The germline CDR1 and CDR2 sequences are LGHNA and YSLEER. The CDR3 extends over 15 amino acids.

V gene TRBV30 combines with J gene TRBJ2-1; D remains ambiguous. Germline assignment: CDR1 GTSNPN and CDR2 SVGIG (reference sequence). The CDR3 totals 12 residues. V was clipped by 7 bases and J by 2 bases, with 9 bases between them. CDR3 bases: TGTGCCTTACGTCCTACCTACAATGAGCAGTTCTTC. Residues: CALRPTYNEQFF.

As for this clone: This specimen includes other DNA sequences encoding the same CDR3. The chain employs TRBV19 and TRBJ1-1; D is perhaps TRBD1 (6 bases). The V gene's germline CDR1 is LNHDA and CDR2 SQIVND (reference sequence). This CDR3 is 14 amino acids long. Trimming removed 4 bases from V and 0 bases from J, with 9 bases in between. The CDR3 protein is CASSRGRLNTEAFF. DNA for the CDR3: TGTGCCAGTAGTAGGGGGCGCTTGAACACTGAAGCTTTCTTT.

In DNA, the CDR3 is TGTGCCAGCAGTTTATATTTCGAGGGCCCTGCAGGGGGCAAGCCCCAGCATTTT. Protein product: CASSLYFEGPAGGKPQHF. V is TRBV27 and J is TRBJ1-5, with 8 bases fitting TRBD1. The CDR3 length is 18 residues. With 1 base clipped from V and 8 bases from J, the junction kept 16 bases outside the gene matches. Germline CDR1 is MNHEY and CDR2 is SMNVEV (reference sequence).

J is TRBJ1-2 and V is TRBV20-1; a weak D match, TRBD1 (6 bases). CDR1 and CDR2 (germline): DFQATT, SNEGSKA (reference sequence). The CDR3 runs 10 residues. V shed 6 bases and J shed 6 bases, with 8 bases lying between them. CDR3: CSAQGNGYTF. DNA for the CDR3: TGCAGTGCCCAGGGGAATGGCTACACCTTC.

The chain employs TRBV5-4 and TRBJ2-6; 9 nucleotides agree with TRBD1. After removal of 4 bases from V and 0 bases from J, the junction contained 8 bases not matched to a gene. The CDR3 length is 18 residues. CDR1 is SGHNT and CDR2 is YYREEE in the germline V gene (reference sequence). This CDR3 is CASSRKGQGTSGANVLTF. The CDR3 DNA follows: TGTGCCAGCAGCCGTAAGGGACAGGGAACCTCTGGGGCCAACGTCCTGACTTTC.

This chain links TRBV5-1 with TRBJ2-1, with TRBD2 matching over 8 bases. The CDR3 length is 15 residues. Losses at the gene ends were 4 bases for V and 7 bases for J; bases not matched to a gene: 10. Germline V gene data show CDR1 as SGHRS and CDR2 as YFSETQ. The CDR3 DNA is TGCGCCAGCAGCGACGGGGGGGCCGGTATGAATGAGCAGTTCTTC. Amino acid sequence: CASSDGGAGMNEQFF.

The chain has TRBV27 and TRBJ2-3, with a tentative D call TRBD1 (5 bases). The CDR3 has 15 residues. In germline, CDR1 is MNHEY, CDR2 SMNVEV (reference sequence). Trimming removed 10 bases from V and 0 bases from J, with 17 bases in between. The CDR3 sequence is CATKVWGPSTDTQYF. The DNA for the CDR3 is TGTGCCACCAAGGTGTGGGGCCCTAGCACAGATACGCAGTATTTT.

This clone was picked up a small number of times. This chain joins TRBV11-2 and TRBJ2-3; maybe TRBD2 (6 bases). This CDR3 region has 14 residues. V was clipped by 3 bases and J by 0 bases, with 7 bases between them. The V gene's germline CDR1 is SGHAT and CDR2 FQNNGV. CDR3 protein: CASSLEGSTDTQYF. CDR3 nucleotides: TGTGCCAGCAGCTTGGAGGGTAGCACAGATACGCAGTATTTT.

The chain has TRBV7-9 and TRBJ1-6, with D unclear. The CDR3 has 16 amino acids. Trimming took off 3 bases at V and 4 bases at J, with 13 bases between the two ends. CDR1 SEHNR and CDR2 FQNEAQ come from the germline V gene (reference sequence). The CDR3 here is CASSFGSGFYNSPLHF. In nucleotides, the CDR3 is TGTGCCAGCAGCTTTGGTTCCGGTTTTTATAATTCACCCCTCCACTTT.

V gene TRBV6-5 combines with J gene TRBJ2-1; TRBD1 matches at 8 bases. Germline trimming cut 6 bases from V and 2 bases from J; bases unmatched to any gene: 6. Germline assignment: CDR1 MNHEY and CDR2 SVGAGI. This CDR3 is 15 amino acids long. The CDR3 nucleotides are TGTGCCAGCAGCTCCGACAGGGGACCCTACAATGAGCAGTTCTTC. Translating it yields CASSSDRGPYNEQFF.

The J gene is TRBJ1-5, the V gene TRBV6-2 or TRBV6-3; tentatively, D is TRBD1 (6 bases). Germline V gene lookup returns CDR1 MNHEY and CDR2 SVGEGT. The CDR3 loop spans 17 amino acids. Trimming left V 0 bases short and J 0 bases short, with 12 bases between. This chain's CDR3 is CASSYSSTGYSNQPQHF. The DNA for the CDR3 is TGTGCCAGCAGTTACTCCTCGACAGGCTATAGCAATCAGCCCCAGCATTTT.

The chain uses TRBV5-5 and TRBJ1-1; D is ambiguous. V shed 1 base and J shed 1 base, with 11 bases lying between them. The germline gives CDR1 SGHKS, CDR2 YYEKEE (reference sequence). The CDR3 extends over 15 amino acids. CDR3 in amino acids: CASSLSEFPNTEAFF. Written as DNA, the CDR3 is TGTGCCAGCAGCTTGAGCGAATTTCCGAACACTGAAGCTTTCTTT.

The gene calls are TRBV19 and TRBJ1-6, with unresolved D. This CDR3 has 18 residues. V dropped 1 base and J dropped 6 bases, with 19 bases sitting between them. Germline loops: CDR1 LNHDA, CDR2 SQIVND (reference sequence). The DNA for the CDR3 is TGTGCCAGTAGTATAGGCCCCTACGACAACCGTTTTAATTCACCCCTCCACTTT. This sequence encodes CASSIGPYDNRFNSPLHF.

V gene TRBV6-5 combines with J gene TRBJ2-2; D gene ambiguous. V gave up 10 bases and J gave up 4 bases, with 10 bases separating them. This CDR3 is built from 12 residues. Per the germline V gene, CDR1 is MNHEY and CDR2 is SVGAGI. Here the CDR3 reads CATSRGTGELFF. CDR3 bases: TGTGCCACCTCTCGCGGCACCGGGGAGCTGTTTTTT.

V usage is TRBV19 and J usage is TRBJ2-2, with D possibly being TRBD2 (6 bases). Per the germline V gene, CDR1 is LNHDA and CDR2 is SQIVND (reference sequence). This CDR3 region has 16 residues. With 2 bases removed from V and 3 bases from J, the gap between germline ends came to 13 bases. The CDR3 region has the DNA TGTGCCAGTAGTATAAGGAGGCTAGCGCACACCGGGGAGCTGTTTTTT. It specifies CASSIRRLAHTGELFF. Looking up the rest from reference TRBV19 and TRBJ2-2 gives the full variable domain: DGGITQSPKYLFRKEGQNVTLSCEQNLNHDAMYWYRQDPGQGLRLIYYSQIVNDFQKGDIAEGYSVSREKKESFPLTVTSAQKNPTAFYLCASSIRRLAHTGELFFGEGSRLTVL.

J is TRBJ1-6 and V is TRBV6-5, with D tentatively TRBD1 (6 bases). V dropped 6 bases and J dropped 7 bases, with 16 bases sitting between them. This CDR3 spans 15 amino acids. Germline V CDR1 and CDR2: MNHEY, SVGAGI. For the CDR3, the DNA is TGTGCCAGCAGCCGGGAGGGGGGACCGAATTCACCCCTCCACTTT. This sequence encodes CASSREGGPNSPLHF.

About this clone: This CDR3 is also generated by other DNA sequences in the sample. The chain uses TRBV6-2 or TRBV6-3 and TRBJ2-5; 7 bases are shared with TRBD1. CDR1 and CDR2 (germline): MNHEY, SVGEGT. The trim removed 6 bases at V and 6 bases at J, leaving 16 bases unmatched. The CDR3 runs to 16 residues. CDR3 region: CASSLRPDRAFKTQYF. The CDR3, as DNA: TGTGCCAGCAGCTTAAGACCCGACAGGGCTTTCAAGACCCAGTACTTC.

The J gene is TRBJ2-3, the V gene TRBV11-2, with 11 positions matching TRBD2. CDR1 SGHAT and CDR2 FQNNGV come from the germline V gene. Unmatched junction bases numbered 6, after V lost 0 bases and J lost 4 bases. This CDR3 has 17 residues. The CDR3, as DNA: TGTGCCAGCAGCTTAGATCTCCTAGCGGGGGGCCCAGATACGCAGTATTTT. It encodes CASSLDLLAGGPDTQYF. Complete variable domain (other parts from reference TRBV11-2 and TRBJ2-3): EAGVAQSPRYKIIEKRQSVAFWCNPISGHATLYWYQQILGQGPKLLIQFQNNGVVDDSQLPKDRFSAERLKGVDSTLKIQPAKLEDSAVYLCASSLDLLAGGPDTQYFGPGTRLTVL.

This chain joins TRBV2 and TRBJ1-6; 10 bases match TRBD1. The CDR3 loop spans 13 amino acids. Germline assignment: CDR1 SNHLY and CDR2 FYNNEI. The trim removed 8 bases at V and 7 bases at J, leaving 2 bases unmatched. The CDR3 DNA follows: TGTGCCAGCCGGGACAGGGGCAATTCACCCCTCCACTTT. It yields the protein CASRDRGNSPLHF.

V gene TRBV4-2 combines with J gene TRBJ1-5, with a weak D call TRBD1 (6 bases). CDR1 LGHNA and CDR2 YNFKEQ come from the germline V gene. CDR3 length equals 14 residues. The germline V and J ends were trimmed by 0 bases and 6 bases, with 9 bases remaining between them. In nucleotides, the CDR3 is TGTGCCAGCAGCCAAGAGGGGGCTAGTCAGCCCCAGCATTTT. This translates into CASSQEGASQPQHF.

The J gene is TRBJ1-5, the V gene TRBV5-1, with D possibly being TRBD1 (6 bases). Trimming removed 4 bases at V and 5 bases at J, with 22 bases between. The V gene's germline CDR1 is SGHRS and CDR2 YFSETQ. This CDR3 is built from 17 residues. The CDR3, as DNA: TGCGCCAGCAGCCCACTCCGGGACACCCTTCGCGATCAGCCCCAGCATTTT. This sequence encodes CASSPLRDTLRDQPQHF.

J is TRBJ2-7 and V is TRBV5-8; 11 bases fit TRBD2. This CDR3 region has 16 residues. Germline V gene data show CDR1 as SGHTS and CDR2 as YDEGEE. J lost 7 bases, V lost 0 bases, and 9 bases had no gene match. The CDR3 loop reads CASSLVLAGAPGEQYV. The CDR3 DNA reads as TGTGCCAGCAGCTTGGTACTAGCGGGGGCCCCGGGGGAGCAGTACGTC.

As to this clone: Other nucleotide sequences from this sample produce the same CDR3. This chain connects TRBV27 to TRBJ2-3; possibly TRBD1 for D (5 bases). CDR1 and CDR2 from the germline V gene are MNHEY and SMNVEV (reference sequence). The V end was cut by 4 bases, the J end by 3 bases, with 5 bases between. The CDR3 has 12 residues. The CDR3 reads CASSSGTDTQYF. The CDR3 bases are TGTGCCAGCAGTTCAGGGACAGATACGCAGTATTTT.

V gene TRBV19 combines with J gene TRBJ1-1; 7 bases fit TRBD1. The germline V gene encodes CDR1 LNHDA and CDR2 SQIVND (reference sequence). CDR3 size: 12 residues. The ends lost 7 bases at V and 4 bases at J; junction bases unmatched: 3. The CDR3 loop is CASTAGGTEAFF. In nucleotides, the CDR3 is TGTGCCAGTACAGCAGGGGGCACTGAAGCTTTCTTT. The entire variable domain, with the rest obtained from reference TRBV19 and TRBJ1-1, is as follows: DGGITQSPKYLFRKEGQNVTLSCEQNLNHDAMYWYRQDPGQGLRLIYYSQIVNDFQKGDIAEGYSVSREKKESFPLTVTSAQKNPTAFYLCASTAGGTEAFFGQGTRLTVV.